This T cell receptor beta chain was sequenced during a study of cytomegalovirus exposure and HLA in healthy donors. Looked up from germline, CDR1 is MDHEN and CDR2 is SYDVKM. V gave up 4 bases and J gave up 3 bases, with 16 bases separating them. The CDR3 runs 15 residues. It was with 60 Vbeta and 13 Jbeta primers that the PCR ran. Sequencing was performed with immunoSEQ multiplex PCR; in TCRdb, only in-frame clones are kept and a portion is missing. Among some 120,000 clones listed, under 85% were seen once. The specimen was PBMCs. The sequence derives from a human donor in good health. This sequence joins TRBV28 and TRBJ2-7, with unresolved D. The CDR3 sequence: CASSWRLARYYEQYF. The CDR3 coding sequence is TGTGCCAGCAGTTGGCGACTGGCTCGATACTACGAGCAGTACTTC. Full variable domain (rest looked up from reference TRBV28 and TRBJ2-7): DVKVTQSSRYLVKRTGEKVFLECVQDMDHENMFWYRQDPGLGLRLIYFSYDVKMKEKGDIPEGYSVSREKKERFSLILESASTNQTSMYLCASSWRLARYYEQYFGPGTRLTVT.